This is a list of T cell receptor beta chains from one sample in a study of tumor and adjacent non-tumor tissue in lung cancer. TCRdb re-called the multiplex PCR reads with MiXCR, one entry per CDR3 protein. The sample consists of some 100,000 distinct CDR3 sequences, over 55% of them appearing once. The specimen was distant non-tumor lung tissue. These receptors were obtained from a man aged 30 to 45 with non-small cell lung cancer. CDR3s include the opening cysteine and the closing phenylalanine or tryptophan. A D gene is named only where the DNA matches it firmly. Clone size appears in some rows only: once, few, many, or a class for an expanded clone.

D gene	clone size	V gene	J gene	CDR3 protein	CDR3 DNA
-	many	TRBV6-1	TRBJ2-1	CASFNGFAAYNEQFF	TGTGCCAGCTTTAATGGATTCGCCGCCTACAATGAGCAGTTCTTC
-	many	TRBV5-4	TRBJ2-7	CASSYGTSKNREQYF	TGTGCCAGCAGCTACGGGACTTCGAAGAACAGGGAGCAGTACTTC
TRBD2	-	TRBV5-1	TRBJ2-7	CASSNGTSGYEHYF	TGCGCCAGCAGCAACGGGACTAGCGGATACGAGCACTACTTC
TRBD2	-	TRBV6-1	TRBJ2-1	CASSEPPVLAGVPNEQFF	TGTGCCAGCAGCGAACCCCCGGTACTAGCGGGAGTTCCTAATGAGCAGTTCTTC
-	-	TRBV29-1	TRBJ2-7	CSVKTGTRKYEQYF	TGCAGCGTTAAAACCGGGACACGCAAATACGAGCAGTACTTC
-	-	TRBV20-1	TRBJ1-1	CSARNPGKDHMNTEALF	TGCAGTGCTAGAAATCCAGGCAAGGATCACATGAACACTGAAGCTCTCTTT
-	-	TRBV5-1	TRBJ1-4	CASSMASGAGSEKLFF	TGCGCCAGCAGCATGGCGTCGGGGGCTGGGAGTGAAAAACTGTTTTTT
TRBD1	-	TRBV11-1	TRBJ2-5	CASTQGMETQYF	TGTGCCAGTACACAGGGGATGGAGACCCAGTACTTC
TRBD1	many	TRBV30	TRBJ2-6	CAWSTQGDGANVLTF	TGTGCCTGGAGTACACAGGGGGACGGGGCCAACGTCCTGACTTTC
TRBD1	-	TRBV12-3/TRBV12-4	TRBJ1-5	CASSLAPLTGGGQPQRF	TGTGCCAGCAGTTTAGCGCCTTTGACAGGGGGCGGGCAGCCCCAGCGTTTT
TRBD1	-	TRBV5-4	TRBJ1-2	CASRSGTGYGYTF	TGTGCCAGCAGGTCCGGGACAGGTTATGGCTACACCTTC
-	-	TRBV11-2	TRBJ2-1	CASSLTRGQTYNEQFF	TGTGCCAGCAGCTTAACGCGGGGGCAGACCTACAATGAGCAGTTCTTT
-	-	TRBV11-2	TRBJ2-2	CASSLWTVTGSCFF	-
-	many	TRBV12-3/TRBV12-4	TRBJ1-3	CASSPGYTGNTIYF	TGTGCCAGCAGTCCAGGCTACACTGGAAACACCATATATTTT
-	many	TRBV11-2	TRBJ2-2	CASSLDGSAGELFF	TGTGCCAGCAGCTTAGATGGGTCGGCCGGGGAGCTGTTTTTT
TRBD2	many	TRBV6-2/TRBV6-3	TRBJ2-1	CASTRLAGKSNEQFF	TGTGCCAGCACCCGACTAGCGGGAAAAAGCAATGAGCAGTTCTTC
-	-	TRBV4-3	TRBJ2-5	CAGSQDLPGAIQETQYF	TGCGCCGGCAGTCAAGATCTGCCAGGGGCCATCCAAGAGACCCAGTACTTC
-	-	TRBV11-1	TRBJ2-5	CASSLATPQETQYF	TGTGCCAGCAGCTTGGCCACTCCACAAGAGACCCAGTACTTC
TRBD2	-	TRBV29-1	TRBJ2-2	CRVETSGRRTGELFF	TGCAGGGTTGAAACTAGCGGGAGAAGAACCGGGGAGCTGTTCTTT
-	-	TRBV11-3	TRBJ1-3	CASSLKGSQNTVYF	TGTGCCAGCAGCTTAAAGGGCAGTCAAAACACCGTATATTTT
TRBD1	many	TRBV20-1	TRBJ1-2	CSARDRVGLGYTF	TGCAGTGCTAGGGACAGGGTCGGTCTTGGCTACACCTTC
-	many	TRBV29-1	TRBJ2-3	CSVIPSGRYSSDTQYF	TGCAGCGTCATCCCCTCGGGCAGATATTCTTCAGATACGCAGTATTTT
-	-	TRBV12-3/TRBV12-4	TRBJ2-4	CASSSAGAKNIRYF	TGTGCCAGCAGTTCGGCAGGGGCCAAAAACATTCGGTACTTC
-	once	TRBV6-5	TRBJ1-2	CASSFETNAANYGYIF	TGTGCCAGCAGTTTCGAGACAAACGCGGCTAACTATGGCTACATCTTC
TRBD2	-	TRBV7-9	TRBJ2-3	CASPGSGKDTQYF	TGTGCCAGCCCCGGGAGCGGGAAAGATACGCAGTATTTT
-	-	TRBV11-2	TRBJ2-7	CASGRGADEQYF	TGTGCTAGCGGAAGGGGAGCGGACGAGCAGTATTTC
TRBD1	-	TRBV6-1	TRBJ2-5	CACSWGTGEGETQYF	TGTGCCTGCAGTTGGGGGACAGGGGAGGGAGAGACCCAGTACTTC
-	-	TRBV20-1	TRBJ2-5	CSARDLQGIGVQETQYF	TGCAGTGCTAGAGATCTTCAGGGTATTGGGGTCCAAGAGACCCAGTACTTC
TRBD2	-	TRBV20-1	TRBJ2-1	CNALIGTSVLHEQFF	TGCAATGCTCTGATCGGGACTAGCGTTCTCCATGAGCAGTTCTTC
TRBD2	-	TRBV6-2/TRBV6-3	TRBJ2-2	CASSYSAAGGPDTGELLF	TGTGCCAGCAGTTACTCCGCCGCGGGGGGGCCGGACACCGGGGAGCTGCTTTTT
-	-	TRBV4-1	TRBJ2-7	CAGSPRDSARPYYEQYF	TGCGCCGGCAGCCCCCGGGACTCAGCCCGACCCTACTACGAGCAGTACTTC
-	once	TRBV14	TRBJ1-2	CASSEDSYSGYTF	TGTGCCAGCAGCGAAGACAGCTACTCTGGCTACACCTTC
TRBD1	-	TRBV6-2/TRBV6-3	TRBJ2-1	CASSYSAGQGYVGSYNEQFF	TGTGCCAGCAGTTACTCGGCGGGACAGGGCTACGTAGGCTCCTATAATGAGCAGTTCTTC
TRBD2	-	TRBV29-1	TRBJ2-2	CRVEGRRLANTGELFF	TGCAGAGTTGAAGGGAGGCGACTAGCGAATACCGGGGAGCTGTTTTTT
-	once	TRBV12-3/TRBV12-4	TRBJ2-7	CASSLGRQHAYEQYF	TGTGCCAGCAGTTTAGGGCGCCAACATGCCTACGAGCAGTACTTC
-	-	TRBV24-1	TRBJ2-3	CVTNDSTTDTQYF	TGTGTCACCAATGATTCCACCACAGATACGCAGTATTTT
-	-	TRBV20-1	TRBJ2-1	CSARDLWGRREHYNEQLF	TGCAGTGCTAGAGATCTATGGGGTAGGCGGGAACATTACAATGAGCAGCTCTTC
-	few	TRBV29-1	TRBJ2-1	CSATNRVHNEQFF	TGCAGCGCCACTAACAGGGTCCATAATGAGCAGTTCTTC
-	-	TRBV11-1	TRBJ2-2	CTSSRLREESGELFF	TGTACCAGCAGCCGCCTCAGGGAAGAGAGCGGGGAGCTGTTTTTT
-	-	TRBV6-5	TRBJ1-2	CASETVGVTLNYGYTF	TGCGCCAGCGAAACCGTAGGGGTGACGCTTAACTATGGCTACACCTTC
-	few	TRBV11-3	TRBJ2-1	CANSPTPGDEQFF	TGTGCTAACAGCCCTACACCTGGCGATGAGCAGTTCTTC
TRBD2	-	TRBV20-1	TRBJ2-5	CSARYSGGLQETQYF	TGCAGTGCTAGATACAGCGGGGGGCTACAAGAGACCCAGTATTTC
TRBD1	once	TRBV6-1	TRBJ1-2	CASSGEGTGADGYTF	TGTGCCAGCAGTGGAGAGGGGACAGGGGCGGATGGCTACACCTTC
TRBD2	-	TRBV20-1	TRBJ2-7	CNDRSSGGYEQYF	TGCAATGATAGATCGAGCGGGGGCTACGAGCAGTACTTC
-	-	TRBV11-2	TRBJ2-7	CGSSLPAILYEQYF	TGTGGCAGCAGCTTACCCGCGATTCTCTACGAGCAGTACTTC
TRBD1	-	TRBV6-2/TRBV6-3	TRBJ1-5	CASRERQGSNQSQHF	TGTGCCAGCAGGGAACGACAGGGAAGTAATCAGTCCCAGCATTTT
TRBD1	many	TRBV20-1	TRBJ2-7	CSARTGGFEQYF	TGCAGTGCTAGGACAGGGGGCTTCGAGCAGTACTTC
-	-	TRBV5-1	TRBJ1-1	CASSLWTVNTEAFF	TGCGCCAGCAGCTTGTGGACAGTGAACACTGAAGCTTTCTTT
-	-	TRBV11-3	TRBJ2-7	CASSPGMTAPYEQYF	TGTGCCAGCAGCCCAGGGATGACAGCCCCCTACGAGCAGTACTTC
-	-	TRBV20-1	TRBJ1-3	CSAKQQYGDTIYF	TGCAGTGCTAAGCAACAGTATGGAGATACCATATATTTT
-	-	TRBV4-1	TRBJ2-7	CASSLSDRIYEQYF	TGCGCCAGCAGCCTATCGGACCGAATCTACGAGCAGTACTTC
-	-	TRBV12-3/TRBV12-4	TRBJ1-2	CASSSDRTGYTF	TGTGCCAGCAGTTCAGACAGGACTGGCTACACCTTC
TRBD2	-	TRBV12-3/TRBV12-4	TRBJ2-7	CASGSGTSGGKRYF	TGTGCCAGCGGCTCCGGGACTAGCGGGGGAAAGCGGTACTTC